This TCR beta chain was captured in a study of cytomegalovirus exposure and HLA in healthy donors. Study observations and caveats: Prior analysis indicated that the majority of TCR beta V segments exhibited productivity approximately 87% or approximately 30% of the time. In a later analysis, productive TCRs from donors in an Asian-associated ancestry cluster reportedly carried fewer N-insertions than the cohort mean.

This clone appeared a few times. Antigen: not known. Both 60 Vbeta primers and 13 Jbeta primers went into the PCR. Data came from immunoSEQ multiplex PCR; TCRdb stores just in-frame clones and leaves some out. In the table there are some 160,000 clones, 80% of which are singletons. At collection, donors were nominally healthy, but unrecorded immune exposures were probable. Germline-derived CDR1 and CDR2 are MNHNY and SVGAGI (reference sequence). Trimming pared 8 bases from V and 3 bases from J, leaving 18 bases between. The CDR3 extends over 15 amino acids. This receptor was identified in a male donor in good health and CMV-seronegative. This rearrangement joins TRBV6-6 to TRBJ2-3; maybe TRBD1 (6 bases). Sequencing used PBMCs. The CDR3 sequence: CASENRAMVTDTQYF. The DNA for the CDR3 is TGTGCCAGCGAGAACAGGGCCATGGTGACAGATACGCAGTATTTT.